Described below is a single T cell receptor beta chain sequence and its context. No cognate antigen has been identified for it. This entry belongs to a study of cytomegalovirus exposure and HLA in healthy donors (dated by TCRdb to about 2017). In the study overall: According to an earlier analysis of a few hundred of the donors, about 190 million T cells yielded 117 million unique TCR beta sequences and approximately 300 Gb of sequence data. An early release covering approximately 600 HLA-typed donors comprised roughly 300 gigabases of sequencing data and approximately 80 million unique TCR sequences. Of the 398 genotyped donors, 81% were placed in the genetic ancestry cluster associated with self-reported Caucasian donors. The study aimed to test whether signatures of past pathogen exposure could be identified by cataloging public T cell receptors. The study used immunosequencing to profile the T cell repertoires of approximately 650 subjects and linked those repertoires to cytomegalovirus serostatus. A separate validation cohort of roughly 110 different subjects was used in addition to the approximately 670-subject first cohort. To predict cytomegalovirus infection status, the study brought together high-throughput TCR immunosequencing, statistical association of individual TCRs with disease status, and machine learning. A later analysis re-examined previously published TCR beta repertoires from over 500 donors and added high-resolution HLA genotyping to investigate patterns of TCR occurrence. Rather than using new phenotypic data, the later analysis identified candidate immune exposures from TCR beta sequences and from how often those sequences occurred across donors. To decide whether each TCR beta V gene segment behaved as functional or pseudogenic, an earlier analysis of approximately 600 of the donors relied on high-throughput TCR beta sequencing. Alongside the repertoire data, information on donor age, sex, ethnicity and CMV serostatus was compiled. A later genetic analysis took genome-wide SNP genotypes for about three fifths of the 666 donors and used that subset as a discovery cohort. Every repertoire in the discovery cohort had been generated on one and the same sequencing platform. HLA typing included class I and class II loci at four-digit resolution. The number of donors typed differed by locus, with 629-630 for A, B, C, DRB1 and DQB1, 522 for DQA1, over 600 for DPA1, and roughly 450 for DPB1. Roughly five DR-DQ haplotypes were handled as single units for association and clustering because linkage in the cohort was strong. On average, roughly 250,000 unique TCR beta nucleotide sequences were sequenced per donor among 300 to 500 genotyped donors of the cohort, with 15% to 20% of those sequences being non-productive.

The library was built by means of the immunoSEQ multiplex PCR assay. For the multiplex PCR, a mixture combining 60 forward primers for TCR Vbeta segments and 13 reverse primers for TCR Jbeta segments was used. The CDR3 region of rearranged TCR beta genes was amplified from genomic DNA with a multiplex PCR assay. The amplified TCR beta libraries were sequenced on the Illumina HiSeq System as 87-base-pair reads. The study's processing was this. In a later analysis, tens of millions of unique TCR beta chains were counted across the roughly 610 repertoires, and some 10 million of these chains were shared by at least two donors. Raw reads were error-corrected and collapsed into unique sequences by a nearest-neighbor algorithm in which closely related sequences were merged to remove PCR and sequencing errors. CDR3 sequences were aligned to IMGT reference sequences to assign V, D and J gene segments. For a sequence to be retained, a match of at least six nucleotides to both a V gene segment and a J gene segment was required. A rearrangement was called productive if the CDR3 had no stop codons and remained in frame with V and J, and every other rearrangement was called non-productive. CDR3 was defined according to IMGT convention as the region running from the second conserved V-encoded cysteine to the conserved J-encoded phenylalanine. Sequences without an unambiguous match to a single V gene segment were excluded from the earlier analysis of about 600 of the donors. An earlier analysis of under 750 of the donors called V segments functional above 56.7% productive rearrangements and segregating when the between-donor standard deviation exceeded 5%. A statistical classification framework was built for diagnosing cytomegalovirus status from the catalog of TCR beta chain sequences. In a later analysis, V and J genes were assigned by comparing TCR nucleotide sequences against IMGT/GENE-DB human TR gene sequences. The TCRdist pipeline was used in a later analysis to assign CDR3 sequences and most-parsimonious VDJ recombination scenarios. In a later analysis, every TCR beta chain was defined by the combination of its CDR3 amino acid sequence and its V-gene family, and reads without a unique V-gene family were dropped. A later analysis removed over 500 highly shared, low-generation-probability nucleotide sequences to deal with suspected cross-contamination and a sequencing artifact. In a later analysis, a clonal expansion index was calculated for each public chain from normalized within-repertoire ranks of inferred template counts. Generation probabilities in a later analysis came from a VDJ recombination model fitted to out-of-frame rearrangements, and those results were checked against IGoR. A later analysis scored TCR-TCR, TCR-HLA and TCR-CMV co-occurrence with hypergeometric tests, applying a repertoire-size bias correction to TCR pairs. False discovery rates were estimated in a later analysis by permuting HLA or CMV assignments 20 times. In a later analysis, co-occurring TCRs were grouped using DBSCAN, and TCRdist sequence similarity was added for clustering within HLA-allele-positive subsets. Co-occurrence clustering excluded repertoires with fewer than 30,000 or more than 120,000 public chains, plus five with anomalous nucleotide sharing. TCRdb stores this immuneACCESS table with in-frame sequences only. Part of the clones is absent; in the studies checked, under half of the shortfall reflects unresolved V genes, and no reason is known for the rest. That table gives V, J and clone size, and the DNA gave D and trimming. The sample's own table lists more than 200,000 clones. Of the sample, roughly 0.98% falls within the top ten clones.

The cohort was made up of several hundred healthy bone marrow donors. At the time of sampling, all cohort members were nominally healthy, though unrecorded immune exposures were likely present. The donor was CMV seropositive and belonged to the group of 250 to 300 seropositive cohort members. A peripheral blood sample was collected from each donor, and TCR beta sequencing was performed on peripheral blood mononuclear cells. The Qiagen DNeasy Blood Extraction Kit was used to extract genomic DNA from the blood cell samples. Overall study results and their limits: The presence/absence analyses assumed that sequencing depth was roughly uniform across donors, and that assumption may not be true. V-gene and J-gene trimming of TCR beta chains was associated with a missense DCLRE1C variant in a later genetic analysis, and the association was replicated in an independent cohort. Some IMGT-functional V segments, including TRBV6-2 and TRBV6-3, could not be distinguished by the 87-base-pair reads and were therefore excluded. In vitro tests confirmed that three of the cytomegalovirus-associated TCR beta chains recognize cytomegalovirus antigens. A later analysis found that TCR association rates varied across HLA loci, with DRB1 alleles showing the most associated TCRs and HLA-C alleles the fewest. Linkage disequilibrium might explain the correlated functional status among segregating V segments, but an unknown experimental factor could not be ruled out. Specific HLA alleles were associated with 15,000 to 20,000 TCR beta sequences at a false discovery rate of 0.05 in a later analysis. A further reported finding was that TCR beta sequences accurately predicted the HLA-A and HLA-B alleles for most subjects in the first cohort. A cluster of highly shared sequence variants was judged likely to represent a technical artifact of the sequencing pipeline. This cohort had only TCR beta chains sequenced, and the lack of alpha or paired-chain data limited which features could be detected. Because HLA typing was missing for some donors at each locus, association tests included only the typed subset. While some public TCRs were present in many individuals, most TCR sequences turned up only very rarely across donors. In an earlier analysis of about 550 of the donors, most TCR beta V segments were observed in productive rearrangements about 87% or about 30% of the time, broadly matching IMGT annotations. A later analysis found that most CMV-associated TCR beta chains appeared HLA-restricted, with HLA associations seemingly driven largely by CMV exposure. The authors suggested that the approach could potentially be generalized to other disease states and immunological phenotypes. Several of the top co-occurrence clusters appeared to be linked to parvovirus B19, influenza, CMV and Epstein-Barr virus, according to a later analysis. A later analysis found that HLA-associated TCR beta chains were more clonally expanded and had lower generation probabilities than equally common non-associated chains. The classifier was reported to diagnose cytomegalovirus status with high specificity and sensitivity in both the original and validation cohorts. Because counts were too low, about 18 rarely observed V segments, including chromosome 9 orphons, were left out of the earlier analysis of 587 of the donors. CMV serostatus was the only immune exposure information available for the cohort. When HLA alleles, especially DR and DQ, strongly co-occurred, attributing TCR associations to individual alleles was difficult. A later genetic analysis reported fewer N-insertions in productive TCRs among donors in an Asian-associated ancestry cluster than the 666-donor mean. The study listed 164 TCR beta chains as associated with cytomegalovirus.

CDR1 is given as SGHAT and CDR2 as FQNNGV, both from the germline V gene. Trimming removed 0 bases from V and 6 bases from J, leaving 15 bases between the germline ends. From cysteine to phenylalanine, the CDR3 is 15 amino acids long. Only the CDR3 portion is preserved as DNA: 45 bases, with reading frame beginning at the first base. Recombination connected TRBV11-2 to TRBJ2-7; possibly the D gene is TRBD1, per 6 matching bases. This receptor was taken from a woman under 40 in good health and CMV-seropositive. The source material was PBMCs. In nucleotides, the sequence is TGTGCCAGCAGCTTAGATCTCCCCGGACAGTCCGAGCAGTACTTC. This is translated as CASSLDLPGQSEQYF.